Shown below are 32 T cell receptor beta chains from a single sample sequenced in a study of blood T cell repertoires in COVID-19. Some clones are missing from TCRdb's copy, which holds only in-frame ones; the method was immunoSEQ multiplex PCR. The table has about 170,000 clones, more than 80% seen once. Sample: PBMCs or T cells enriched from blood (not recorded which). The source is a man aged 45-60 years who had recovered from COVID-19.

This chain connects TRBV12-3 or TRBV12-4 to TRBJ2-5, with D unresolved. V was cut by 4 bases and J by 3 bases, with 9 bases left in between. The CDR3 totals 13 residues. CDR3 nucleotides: TGTGCCAGCAGTTACGGCGGAAAAGAGACCCAGTACTTC. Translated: CASSYGGKETQYF.

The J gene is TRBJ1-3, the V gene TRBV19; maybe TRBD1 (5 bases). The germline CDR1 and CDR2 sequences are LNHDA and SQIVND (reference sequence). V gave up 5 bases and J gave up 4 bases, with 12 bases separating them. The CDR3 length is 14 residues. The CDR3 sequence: CASSAQGGGNTIYF. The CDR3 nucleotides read TGTGCCAGTAGTGCCCAGGGAGGAGGAAACACCATATATTTT.

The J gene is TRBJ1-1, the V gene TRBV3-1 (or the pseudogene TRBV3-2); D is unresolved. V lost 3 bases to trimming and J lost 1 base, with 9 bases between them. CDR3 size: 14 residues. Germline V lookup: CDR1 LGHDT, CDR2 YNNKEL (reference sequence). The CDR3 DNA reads TGTGCCAGCAGCCAGTTAGCGGCGAACACTGAAGCTTTCTTT. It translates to CASSQLAANTEAFF.

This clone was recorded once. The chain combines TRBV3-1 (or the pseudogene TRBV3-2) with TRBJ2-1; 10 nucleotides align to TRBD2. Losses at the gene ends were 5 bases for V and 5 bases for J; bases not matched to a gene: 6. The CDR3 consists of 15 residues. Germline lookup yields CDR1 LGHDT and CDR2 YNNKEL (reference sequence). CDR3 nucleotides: TGTGCCAGCAGCTATAGCGGGGGGCTCGACAATGAGCAGTTCTTC. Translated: CASSYSGGLDNEQFF.

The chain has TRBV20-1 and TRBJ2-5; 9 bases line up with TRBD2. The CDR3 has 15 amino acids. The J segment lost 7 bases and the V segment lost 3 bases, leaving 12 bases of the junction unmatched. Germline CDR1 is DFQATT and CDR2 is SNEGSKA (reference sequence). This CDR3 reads CSASSAGGDLRTQYF. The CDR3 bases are TGCAGTGCTAGTTCGGCGGGGGGGGATCTCCGGACCCAGTACTTC.

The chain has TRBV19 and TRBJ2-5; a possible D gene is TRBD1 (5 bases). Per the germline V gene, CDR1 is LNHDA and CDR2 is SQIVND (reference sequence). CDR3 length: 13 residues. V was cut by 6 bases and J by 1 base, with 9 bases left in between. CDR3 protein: CASSRAGQETQYF. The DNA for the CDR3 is TGTGCCAGTAGCAGGGCAGGCCAAGAGACCCAGTACTTC.

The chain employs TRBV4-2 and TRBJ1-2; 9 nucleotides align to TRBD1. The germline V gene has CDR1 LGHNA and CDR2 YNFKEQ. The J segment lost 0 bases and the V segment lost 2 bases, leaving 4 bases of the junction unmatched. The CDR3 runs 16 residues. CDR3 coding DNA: TGTGCCAGCAGCCAACAAGGGACAGGGACTAACTATGGCTACACCTTC. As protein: CASSQQGTGTNYGYTF.

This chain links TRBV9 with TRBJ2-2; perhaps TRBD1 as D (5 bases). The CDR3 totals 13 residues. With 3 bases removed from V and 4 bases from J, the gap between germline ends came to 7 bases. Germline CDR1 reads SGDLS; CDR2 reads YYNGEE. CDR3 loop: CASSADSTGELFF. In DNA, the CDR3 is TGTGCCAGCAGCGCTGACAGCACCGGGGAGCTGTTTTTT.

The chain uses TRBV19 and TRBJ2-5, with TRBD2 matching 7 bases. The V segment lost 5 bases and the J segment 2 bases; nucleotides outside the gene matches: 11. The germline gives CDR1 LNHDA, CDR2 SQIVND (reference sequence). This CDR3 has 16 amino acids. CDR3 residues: CASSVAASGVQETQYF. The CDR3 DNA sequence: TGTGCCAGTAGTGTTGCCGCCAGCGGGGTACAAGAGACCCAGTACTTC.

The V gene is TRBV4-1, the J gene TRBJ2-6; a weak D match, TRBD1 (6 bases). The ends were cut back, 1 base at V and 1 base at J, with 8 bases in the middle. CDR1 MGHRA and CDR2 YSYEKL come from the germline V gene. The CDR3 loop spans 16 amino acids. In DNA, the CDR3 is TGCGCCAGCAGCCAAGGTACAGGGTCTGGGGCCAACGTCCTGACTTTC. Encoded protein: CASSQGTGSGANVLTF.

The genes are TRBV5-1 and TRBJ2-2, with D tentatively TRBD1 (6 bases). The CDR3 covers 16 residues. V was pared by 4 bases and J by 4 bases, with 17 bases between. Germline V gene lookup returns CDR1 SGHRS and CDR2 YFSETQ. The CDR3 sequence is CASSEITGFGTGELFF. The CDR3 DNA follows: TGCGCCAGCAGCGAGATTACAGGGTTTGGCACCGGGGAGCTGTTTTTT.

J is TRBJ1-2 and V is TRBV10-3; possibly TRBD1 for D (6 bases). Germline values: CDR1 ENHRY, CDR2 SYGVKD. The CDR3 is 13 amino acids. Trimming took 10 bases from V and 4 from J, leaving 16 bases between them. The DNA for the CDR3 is TGTGCCACGGGGACACCTATGATCTATGGCTACACCTTC. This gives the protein CATGTPMIYGYTF.

CDR3 nucleotide sequence: TGCGCCAGCAGCCAAGATCCGGGGGGACGATTGTTTTTT. As protein: CASSQDPGGRLFF. V usage is TRBV4-1 and J usage is TRBJ1-4, with a weak D call TRBD1 (5 bases). V gave up 0 bases and J gave up 15 bases, with 14 bases separating them. CDR1 is MGHRA and CDR2 is YSYEKL in the germline V gene. The CDR3 loop spans 13 amino acids.

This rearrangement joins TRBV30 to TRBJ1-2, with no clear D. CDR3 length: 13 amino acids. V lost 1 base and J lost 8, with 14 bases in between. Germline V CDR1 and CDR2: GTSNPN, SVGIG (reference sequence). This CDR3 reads CAWSGRGVVGYTF. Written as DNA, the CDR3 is TGTGCCTGGAGTGGTCGGGGAGTTGTAGGCTACACCTTC.

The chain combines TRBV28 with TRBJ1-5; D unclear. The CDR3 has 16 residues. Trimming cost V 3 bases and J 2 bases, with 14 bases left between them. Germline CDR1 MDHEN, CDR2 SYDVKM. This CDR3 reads CASSLVTGSRNQPQHF. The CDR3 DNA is TGTGCCAGCAGTTTGGTTACGGGGTCACGCAATCAGCCCCAGCATTTT.

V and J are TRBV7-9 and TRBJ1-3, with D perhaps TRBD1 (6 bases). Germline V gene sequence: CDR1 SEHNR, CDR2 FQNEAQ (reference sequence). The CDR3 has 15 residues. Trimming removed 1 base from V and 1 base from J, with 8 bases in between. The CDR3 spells CASSLVQGSGNTIYF. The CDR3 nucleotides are TGTGCCAGCAGCTTAGTGCAGGGGTCTGGAAACACCATATATTTT.

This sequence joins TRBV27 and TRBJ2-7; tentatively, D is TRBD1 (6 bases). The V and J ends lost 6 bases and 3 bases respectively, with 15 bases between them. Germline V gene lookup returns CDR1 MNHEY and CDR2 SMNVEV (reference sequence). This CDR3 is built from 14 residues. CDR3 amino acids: CASRTLTGLYEQYF. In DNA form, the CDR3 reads TGTGCCAGCAGAACGTTGACAGGACTCTACGAGCAGTACTTC.

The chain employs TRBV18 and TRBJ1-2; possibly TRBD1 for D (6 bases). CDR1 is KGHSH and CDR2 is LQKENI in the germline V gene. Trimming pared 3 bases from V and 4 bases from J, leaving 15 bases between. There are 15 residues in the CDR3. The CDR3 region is CASSPTSGVGYGYTF. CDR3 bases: TGTGCCAGCTCACCTACCTCAGGGGTGGGCTATGGCTACACCTTC.

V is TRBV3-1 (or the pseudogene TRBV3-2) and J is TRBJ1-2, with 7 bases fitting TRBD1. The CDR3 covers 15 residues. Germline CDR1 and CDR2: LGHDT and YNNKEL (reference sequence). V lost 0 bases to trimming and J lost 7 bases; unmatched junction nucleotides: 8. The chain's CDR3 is CASSQDARGSGGYTF. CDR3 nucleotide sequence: TGTGCCAGCAGCCAAGATGCCAGGGGGAGCGGTGGCTACACCTTC.

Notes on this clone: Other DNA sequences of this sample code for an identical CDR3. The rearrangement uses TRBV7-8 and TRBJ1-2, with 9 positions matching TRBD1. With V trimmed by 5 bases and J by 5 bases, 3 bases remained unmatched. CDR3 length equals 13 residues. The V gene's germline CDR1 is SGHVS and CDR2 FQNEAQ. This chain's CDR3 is CASSTGQGYGYTF. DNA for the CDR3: TGTGCCAGCAGCACGGGACAGGGATATGGCTACACCTTC. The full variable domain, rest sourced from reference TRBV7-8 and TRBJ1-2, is GAGVSQSPRYKVAKRGQDVALRCDPISGHVSLFWYQQALGQGPEFLTYFQNEAQLDKSGLPSDRFFAERPEGSVSTLKIQRTQQEDSAVYLCASSTGQGYGYTFGSGTRLTVV.

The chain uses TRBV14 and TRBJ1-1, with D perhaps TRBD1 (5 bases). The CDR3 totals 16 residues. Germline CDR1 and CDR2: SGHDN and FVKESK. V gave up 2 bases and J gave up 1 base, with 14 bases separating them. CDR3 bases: TGTGCCAGCAGCCAACCTGGGGGACTGCCGAACACTGAAGCTTTCTTT. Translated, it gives CASSQPGGLPNTEAFF.

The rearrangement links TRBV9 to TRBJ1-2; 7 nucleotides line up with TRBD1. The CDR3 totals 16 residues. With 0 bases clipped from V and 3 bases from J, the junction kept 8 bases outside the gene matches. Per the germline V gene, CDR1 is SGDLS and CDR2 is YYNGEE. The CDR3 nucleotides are TGTGCCAGCAGCGTAGGGAGGTGGCAGGGGGACTATGGCTACACCTTC. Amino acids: CASSVGRWQGDYGYTF.

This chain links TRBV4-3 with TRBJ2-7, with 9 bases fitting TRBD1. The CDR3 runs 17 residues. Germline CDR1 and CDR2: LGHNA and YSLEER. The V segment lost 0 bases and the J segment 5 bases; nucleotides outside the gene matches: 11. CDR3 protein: CASSQEVTGTGTDEQYF. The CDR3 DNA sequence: TGCGCCAGCAGCCAAGAAGTCACAGGGACAGGGACTGACGAGCAGTACTTC.

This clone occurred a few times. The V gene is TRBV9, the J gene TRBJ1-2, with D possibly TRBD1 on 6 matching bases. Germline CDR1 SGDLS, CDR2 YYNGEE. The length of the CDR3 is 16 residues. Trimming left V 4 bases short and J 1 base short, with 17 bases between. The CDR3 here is CASSPRVGAGNYGYTF. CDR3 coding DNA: TGTGCCAGCAGCCCACGAGTGGGGGCGGGTAACTATGGCTACACCTTC.

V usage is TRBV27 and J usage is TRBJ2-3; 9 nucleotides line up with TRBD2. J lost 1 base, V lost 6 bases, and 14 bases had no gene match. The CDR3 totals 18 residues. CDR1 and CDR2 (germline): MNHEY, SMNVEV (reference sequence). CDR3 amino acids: CASSPGLAGGLGTDTQYF. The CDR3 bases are TGTGCCAGCAGCCCGGGACTAGCTGGGGGCCTAGGCACAGATACGCAGTATTTT.

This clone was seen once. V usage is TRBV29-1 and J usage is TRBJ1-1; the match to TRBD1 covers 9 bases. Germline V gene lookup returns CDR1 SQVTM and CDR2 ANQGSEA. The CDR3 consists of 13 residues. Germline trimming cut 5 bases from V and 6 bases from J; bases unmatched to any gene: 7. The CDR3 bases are TGCAGCGTTAGGGACAGGGAATATTCTGAAGCTTTCTTT. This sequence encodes CSVRDREYSEAFF.

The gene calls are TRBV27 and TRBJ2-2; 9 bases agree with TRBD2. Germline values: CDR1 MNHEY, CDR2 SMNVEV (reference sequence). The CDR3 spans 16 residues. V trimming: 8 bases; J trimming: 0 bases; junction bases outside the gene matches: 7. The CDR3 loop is CASGVLAGSNTGELFF. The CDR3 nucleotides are TGTGCCAGCGGTGTACTAGCGGGTTCGAACACCGGGGAGCTGTTTTTT.

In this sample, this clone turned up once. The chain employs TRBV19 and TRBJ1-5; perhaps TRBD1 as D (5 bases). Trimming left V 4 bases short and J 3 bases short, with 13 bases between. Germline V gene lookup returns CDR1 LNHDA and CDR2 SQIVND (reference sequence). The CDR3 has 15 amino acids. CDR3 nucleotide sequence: TGTGCCAGTAGTAGTCGACAGTCGAACAATCAGCCCCAGCATTTT. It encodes CASSSRQSNNQPQHF.

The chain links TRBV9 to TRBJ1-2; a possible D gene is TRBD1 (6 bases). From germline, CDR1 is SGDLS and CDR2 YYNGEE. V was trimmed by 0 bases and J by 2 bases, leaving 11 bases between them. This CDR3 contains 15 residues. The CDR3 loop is CASSVAPTGNYGYTF. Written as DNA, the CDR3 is TGTGCCAGCAGCGTAGCCCCAACAGGGAACTATGGCTACACCTTC.

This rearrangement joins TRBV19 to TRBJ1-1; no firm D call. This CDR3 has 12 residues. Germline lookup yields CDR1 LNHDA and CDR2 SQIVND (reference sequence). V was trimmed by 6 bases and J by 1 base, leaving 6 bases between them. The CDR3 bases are TGTGCCAGTAGCTACAGGAACACTGAAGCTTTCTTT. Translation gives CASSYRNTEAFF.

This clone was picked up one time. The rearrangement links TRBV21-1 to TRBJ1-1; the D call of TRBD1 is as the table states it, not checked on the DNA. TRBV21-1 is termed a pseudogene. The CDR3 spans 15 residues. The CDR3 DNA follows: TGTGCCAGCAGCGGTGATAGGGGGCAAATCTTCCTAGCTTTCTTT. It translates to CASSGDRGQIFLAFF.

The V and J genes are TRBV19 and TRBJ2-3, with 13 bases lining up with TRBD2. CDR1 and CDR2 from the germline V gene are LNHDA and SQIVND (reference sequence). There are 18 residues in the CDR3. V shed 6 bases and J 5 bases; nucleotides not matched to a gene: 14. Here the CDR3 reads CASRPITSGGAEGDTQYF. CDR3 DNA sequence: TGTGCCAGTAGGCCAATCACTAGCGGGGGGGCCGAAGGAGATACGCAGTATTTT.